A single sample gave rise to the 8 T cell receptor beta chains below, sequenced in a study of T cells in Graves' hyperthyroidism and ophthalmopathy. Amplified TCR beta CDR3 regions derived from RNA transcripts. TCR CDR3 regions were first amplified by RT-PCR with HTBI primers. A single record per CDR3 protein comes from TCRdb applying MiXCR to the multiplex PCR reads. The sample has under 300,000 distinct CDR3 sequences; 10% to 15% are singletons. Sequenced sample: blood. The source is a woman in her twenties or thirties with Graves' hyperthyroidism that later progressed to Graves' ophthalmopathy.

This chain joins TRBV5-1 and TRBJ1-1, with 7 bases fitting TRBD1. J was trimmed by 1 base and V by 7 bases; bases with no gene match: 16. The CDR3 spans 17 residues. CDR1 and CDR2 from the germline V gene are SGHRS and YFSETQ. CDR3 region: CASLPTGTAYSNTEAFF. In DNA form, the CDR3 reads TGCGCCAGCCTACCAACCGGGACAGCTTATTCGAACACTGAAGCTTTCTTT.

The sample holds a few counts of this clonotype. This sequence joins TRBV29-1 and TRBJ2-1; the D is unclear. CDR1 and CDR2 from the germline V gene are SQVTM and ANQGSEA. V lost 6 bases and J lost 3, with 15 bases in between. CDR3 size: 14 residues. The chain's CDR3 is CSVVPQDFYNEQFF. The CDR3 bases are TGCAGCGTGGTCCCGCAAGACTTCTACAATGAGCAGTTCTTC.

This clonotype was seen many times. This chain joins TRBV7-9 and TRBJ1-1, with 9 bases lining up with TRBD1. The J segment lost 6 bases and the V segment lost 3 bases, leaving 2 bases of the junction unmatched. The CDR3 has 13 amino acids. The V gene's germline CDR1 is SEHNR and CDR2 FQNEAQ (reference sequence). The CDR3 DNA reads as TGTGCCAGCAGCTTCCACAGGGGGCCTGAAGCTTTCTTT. This encodes CASSFHRGPEAFF.

In regard to this clonotype: The junction departs from germline at one end; a sequencing error may be responsible. The chain is built from TRBV20-1 and TRBJ2-7, with 7 bases that match TRBD1. In germline, CDR1 is DFQATT, CDR2 SNEGSKA (reference sequence). This CDR3 contains 13 residues. CDR3 loop: CSAFWDSSYEQHF. The DNA of the CDR3 is TGCAGTGCTTTCTGGGACAGCTCCTACGAGCAGCACTTC.

At least ten counts were recorded for this clonotype. The V and J genes are TRBV11-2 and TRBJ2-7; the D call may be TRBD1 or TRBD2 (5 bases each). This CDR3 is 14 amino acids long. Germline CDR1 is SGHAT and CDR2 is FQNNGV. V was clipped by 11 bases and J by 5 bases, with 22 bases between them. The CDR3 spells CAGSPGPKTHEQYF. DNA for the CDR3: TGTGCCGGGTCACCGGGGCCTAAGACCCACGAGCAGTACTTC.

The chain couples TRBV3-1 to TRBJ2-1; 9 positions match TRBD2. With V trimmed by 4 bases and J by 7 bases, 8 bases remained unmatched. The CDR3 has 15 amino acids. Germline-derived CDR1 and CDR2 are LGHDT and YNNKEL (reference sequence). The CDR3 is CASSRGTSLGNEQFF. CDR3 DNA: TGTGCCAGCAGCCGAGGGACTAGCCTGGGGAATGAGCAGTTCTTC.

This clonotype was observed at least ten times. CDR3 region: CASSVPGLATTGELFF. CDR3 bases: TGTGCCAGCAGCGTACCGGGACTAGCAACCACCGGGGAGCTGTTTTTT. V and J are TRBV7-2 and TRBJ2-2, with 9 bases that match TRBD2. CDR3 size: 16 residues. Trimming at V came to 5 bases and at J to 4 bases, leaving 8 bases not matched to a gene. CDR1 is SGHTA and CDR2 is FQGNSA in the germline V gene.

V gene TRBV19 combines with J gene TRBJ2-1, with 7 bases matching TRBD2. Germline lookup yields CDR1 LNHDA and CDR2 SQIVND (reference sequence). There are 21 residues in the CDR3. J gave up 0 bases and V 4 bases, and 21 bases lay outside the gene matches. Here the CDR3 reads CASSTSRVGGLEVFSYNEQFF. CDR3 DNA: TGTGCCAGTAGTACCAGCAGGGTGGGAGGGTTGGAAGTTTTCTCCTACAATGAGCAGTTCTTC.